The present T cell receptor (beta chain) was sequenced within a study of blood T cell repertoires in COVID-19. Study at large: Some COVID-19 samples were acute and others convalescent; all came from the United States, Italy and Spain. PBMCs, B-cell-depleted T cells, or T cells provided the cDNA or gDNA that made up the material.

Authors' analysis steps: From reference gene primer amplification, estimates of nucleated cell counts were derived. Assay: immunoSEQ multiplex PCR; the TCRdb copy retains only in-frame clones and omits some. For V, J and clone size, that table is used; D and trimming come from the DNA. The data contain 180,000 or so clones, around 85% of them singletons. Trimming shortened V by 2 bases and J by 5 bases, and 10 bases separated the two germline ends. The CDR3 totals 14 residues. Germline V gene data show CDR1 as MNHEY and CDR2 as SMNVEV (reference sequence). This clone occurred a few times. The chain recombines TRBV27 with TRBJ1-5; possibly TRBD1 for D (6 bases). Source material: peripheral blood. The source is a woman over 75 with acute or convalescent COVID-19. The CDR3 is CASSLHRDDQPQHF. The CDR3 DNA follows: TGTGCCAGCAGTTTACACAGGGATGATCAGCCCCAGCATTTT.